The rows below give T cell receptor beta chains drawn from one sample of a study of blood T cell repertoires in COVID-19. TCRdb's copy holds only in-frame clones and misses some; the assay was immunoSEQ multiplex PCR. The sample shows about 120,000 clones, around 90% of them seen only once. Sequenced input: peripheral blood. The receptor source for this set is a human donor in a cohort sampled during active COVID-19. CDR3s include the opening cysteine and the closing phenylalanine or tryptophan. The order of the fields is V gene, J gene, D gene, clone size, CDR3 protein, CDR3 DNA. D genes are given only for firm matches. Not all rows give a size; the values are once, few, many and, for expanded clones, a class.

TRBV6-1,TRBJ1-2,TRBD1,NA,CASSESGTGEKSGYTF,TGTGCCAGCAGTGAGTCTGGGACAGGGGAAAAGTCTGGCTACACCTTC
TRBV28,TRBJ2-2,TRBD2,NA,CASSGLAGGSNTGELFF,TGTGCCAGCAGTGGGCTAGCGGGAGGGTCGAACACCGGGGAGCTGTTTTTT
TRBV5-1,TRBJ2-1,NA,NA,CASSFDSSYNEQFF,TGCGCCAGCAGTTTTGACTCCTCCTACAATGAGCAGTTCTTC
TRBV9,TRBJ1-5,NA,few,CASSVTGSDQPQHF,TGTGCCAGCAGCGTTACAGGAAGCGATCAGCCCCAGCATTTT
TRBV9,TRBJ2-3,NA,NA,CASSPRLATSTDTQYF,TGTGCCAGCAGCCCTCGGTTAGCGACTAGCACAGATACGCAGTATTTT
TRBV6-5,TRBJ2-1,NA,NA,CASSPRLGGEQFF,TGTGCCAGCAGCCCCCGGCTAGGCGGTGAGCAGTTCTTC
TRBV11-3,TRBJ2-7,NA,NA,CASSLGAGSLYEQYF,TGTGCCAGCAGCTTAGGTGCGGGGAGTCTGTACGAGCAGTACTTC
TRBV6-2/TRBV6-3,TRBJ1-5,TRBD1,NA,CASSKTGTGDVQPQHF,TGTGCCAGCAGTAAAACCGGGACAGGGGATGTTCAGCCCCAGCATTTT
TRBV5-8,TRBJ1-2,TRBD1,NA,CASSVTGTGNGYTF,TGTGCCAGCAGCGTTACCGGGACAGGGAACGGCTACACCTTC
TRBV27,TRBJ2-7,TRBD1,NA,CASSLSGDRVIYEQYF,TGTGCCAGCAGTTTATCCGGGGACAGGGTCATTTACGAGCAGTACTTC
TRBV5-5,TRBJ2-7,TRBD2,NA,CASSLAQTSPRTYEQYF,TGTGCCAGCAGCTTGGCACAGACTAGCCCCCGCACCTACGAGCAGTACTTC
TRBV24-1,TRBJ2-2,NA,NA,CATSDPQGNTGELFF,TGTGCCACCAGTGATCCACAGGGGAACACCGGGGAGCTGTTTTTT
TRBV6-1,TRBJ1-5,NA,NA,CASSGRGYMSSNQPQHF,TGTGCCAGCAGTGGTCGGGGTTATATGAGTAGCAATCAGCCCCAGCATTTT
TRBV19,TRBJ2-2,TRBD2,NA,CATAGLAGVPGELFF,TGTGCCACCGCCGGGCTAGCGGGAGTGCCCGGGGAGCTGTTTTTT
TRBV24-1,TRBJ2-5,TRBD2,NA,CATSDRGSGTETQYF,TGTGCCACCAGTGATCGGGGTAGCGGGACAGAGACCCAGTACTTC
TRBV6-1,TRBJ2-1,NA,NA,CASSDYGQTPYNEQFF,TGTGCCAGCAGTGACTACGGACAGACTCCCTACAATGAGCAGTTCTTC
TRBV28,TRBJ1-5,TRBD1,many,CASRTTGVRNQPQHF,TGTGCCAGCAGGACCACAGGGGTTCGGAATCAGCCCCAGCATTTT
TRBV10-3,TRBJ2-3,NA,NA,CAISGGLASGTQYF,TGTGCCATCAGTGGGGGACTGGCTTCGGGTACGCAGTATTTT
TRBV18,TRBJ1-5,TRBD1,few,CASSPVQGVGIYQPQHF,TGTGCCAGCTCACCTGTACAGGGGGTAGGAATATATCAGCCCCAGCATTTT
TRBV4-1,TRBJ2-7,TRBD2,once,CASSQVKRGGPVHEQYF,TGCGCCAGCAGCCAAGTGAAGCGGGGGGGCCCGGTCCACGAGCAGTACTTC
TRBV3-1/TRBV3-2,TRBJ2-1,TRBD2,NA,CASSPDAAGYNEQFF,TGTGCCAGCAGCCCAGACGCAGCGGGGTACAATGAGCAGTTCTTC
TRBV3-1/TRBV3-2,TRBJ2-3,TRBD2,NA,CASSPETGTSGRAVSDTQYF,TGTGCCAGCAGCCCCGAGACCGGGACTAGCGGGAGGGCCGTCTCAGATACGCAGTATTTT
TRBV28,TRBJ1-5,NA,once,CASRTTVNQPQHF,TGTGCCAGCAGAACCACAGTCAATCAGCCCCAGCATTTT
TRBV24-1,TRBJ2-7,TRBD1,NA,CATATDRAPYEQYF,TGTGCCACCGCCACGGACAGGGCGCCCTACGAGCAGTACTTC
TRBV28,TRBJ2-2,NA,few,CASFPAGARTNTGELFF,TGTGCCAGCTTCCCCGCAGGGGCCCGTACGAACACCGGGGAGCTGTTTTTT
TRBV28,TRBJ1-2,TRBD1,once,CASVGTDPTNYGYTF,TGTGCCAGCGTAGGGACAGACCCTACAAACTATGGCTACACCTTC
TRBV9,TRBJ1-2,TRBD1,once,CASSVDRGLSYGYTF,TGTGCCAGCAGCGTTGACAGGGGGCTATCCTATGGCTACACCTTC
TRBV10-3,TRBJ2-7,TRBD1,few,CAISESLPGQGEYEQYF,TGTGCCATCAGTGAGTCGTTACCGGGACAGGGGGAGTACGAGCAGTACTTC
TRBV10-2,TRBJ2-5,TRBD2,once,CASSASGGALRSETQYF,TGCGCCAGCAGTGCCTCGGGGGGGGCGCTTAGATCGGAGACCCAGTACTTC
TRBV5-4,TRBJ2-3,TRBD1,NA,CASSLGRGRSTDTQYF,TGTGCCAGCAGCTTGGGTAGGGGGCGCAGCACAGATACGCAGTATTTT
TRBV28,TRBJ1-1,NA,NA,CASTSQRSMAFF,TGTGCCAGCACCTCCCAACGGAGCATGGCTTTCTTT
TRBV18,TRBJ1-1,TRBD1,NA,CASSRDRGISEAFF,TGTGCCAGCTCACGGGACAGGGGGATATCTGAAGCTTTCTTT
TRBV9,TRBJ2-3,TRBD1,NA,CASSPRQGNTDTQYF,TGTGCCAGCAGCCCCCGACAGGGAAACACAGATACGCAGTATTTT
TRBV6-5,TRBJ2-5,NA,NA,CASSSGAGRETQYF,TGTGCCAGCAGTTCTGGGGCCGGCCGGGAGACCCAGTACTTC
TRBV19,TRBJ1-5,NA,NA,CASIDRLDQPQHF,TGTGCCAGTATCGACAGACTCGATCAGCCCCAGCATTTT
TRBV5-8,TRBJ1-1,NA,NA,CASSLRRGNTEAFF,TGTGCCAGCAGCTTAAGACGGGGGAACACTGAAGCTTTCTTT
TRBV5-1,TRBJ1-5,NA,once,CASSFGLRQPQHF,TGCGCCAGCAGCTTCGGTCTGCGGCAGCCCCAGCATTTT
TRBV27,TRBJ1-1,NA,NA,CASSLLWQGDTEAFF,TGTGCCAGCAGTTTATTGTGGCAGGGCGACACTGAAGCTTTCTTT
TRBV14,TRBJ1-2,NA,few,CASSQDRDTNYGYTF,TGTGCCAGCAGCCAAGATAGGGACACTAACTATGGCTACACCTTC
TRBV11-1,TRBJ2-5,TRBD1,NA,CASSLVRGLRETQYF,TGTGCCAGCAGCTTAGTAAGGGGGCTGAGGGAGACCCAGTACTTC
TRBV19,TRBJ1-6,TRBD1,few,CASSQGQHSPLHF,TGTGCCAGTAGCCAGGGACAGCATTCACCCCTCCACTTT
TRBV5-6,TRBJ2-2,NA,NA,CASSTPGRYTGELFF,TGTGCCAGCAGTACCCCTGGGAGGTATACCGGGGAGCTGTTTTTT
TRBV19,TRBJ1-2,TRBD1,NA,CASTRDRANYGYTF,TGTGCCAGTACCCGGGACAGGGCAAACTATGGCTACACCTTC
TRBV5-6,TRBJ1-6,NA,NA,CASSGLTGDYNSPLHF,TGTGCCAGCAGCGGACTGACAGGCGACTATAATTCACCCCTCCACTTT
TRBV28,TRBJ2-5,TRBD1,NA,CASRTGAEETQYF,TGTGCCAGCCGGACAGGGGCGGAAGAGACCCAGTACTTC
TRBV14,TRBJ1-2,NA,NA,CASSLTLANYGYTF,TGTGCCAGCAGCCTCACCTTGGCAAACTATGGCTACACCTTC
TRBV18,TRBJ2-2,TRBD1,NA,CASSRIGQGPTGELFF,TGTGCCAGCTCACGCATCGGACAGGGTCCCACCGGGGAGCTGTTTTTT
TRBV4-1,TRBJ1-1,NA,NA,CASRGTLKNTEAFF,TGCGCCAGCAGGGGGACACTTAAGAACACTGAAGCTTTCTTT